What follows are 15 T cell receptor beta chains derived from one specimen sequenced in a study of T cells in Graves' hyperthyroidism and ophthalmopathy. TCR beta CDR3 sequences were amplified from RNA transcripts. Using the HTBI primer set, a first-round RT-PCR was run on the TCR CDR3. In TCRdb, the multiplex PCR reads were re-called with MiXCR into one record per CDR3 protein. The sample has some 620,000 distinct CDR3 sequences; roughly 16% are singletons. Material: blood. These receptor sequences come from a woman in her 30s with Graves' hyperthyroidism.

V is TRBV4-3 and J is TRBJ2-4, with D uncertain. The CDR3 runs 11 residues. Germline V CDR1 and CDR2: LGHNA, YSLEER. V lost 2 bases and J lost 9, with 5 bases in between. The CDR3 sequence is CASSQWGIQYF. As DNA, the CDR3 is TGCGCCAGCAGCCAATGGGGCATTCAGTACTTC.

This clonotype has only a few counts. The genes are TRBV12-3 or TRBV12-4 and TRBJ1-3, with D uncertain. Trimming pared 5 bases from V and 0 bases from J, leaving 23 bases between. There are 19 residues in the CDR3. The CDR3 spells CASSKHPGVDTRSGNTIYF. The CDR3 nucleotides read TGTGCCAGCAGTAAACACCCTGGGGTGGATACCCGCTCTGGAAACACCATATATTTT.

There are a few counts of this clonotype. The rearrangement links TRBV5-1 to TRBJ2-2, with 7 positions matching TRBD2. Losses at the gene ends were 4 bases for V and 5 bases for J; bases not matched to a gene: 5. Looked up from germline, CDR1 is SGHRS and CDR2 is YFSETQ. This CDR3 is 14 amino acids long. In nucleotides, the CDR3 is TGCGCCAGCAGCCCTTGGGACTATACCGGGGAGCTGTTTTTT. Translation gives CASSPWDYTGELFF.

The sample holds a few counts of this clonotype. The V and J genes are TRBV20-1 and TRBJ1-2; the D is unclear. This CDR3 contains 11 residues. The V and J ends lost 1 base and 4 bases respectively, with 4 bases between them. The germline V gene encodes CDR1 DFQATT and CDR2 SNEGSKA (reference sequence). The CDR3 loop is CSARVVYGYTF. CDR3 DNA: TGCAGTGCTAGAGTTGTCTATGGCTACACCTTC.

This chain links TRBV5-1 with TRBJ1-1; D is possibly TRBD1 (6 bases). V dropped 0 bases and J dropped 4 bases, with 10 bases sitting between them. The CDR3 sequence is 14 residues long. The germline CDR1 and CDR2 sequences are SGHRS and YFSETQ. The CDR3 protein is CASSLAGVVTEAFF. The CDR3 DNA sequence: TGCGCCAGCAGCTTGGCAGGGGTGGTCACTGAAGCTTTCTTT.

J is TRBJ2-2 and V is TRBV20-1, with 14 bases that match TRBD2. The CDR3 has 15 amino acids. V dropped 5 bases and J dropped 4; count of bases not matched to a gene: 3. Germline CDR1 DFQATT, CDR2 SNEGSKA (reference sequence). In nucleotides, the CDR3 is TGCAGTGCTTCTGGGACTAGCGGGGGCACCGGGGAGCTGTTTTTT. Translating gives CSASGTSGGTGELFF.

This clonotype was counted ten times or more. The chain uses TRBV28 and TRBJ2-5, with 8 bases fitting TRBD1. This CDR3 has 16 amino acids. Per the germline V gene, CDR1 is MDHEN and CDR2 is SYDVKM. Losses at the gene ends were 4 bases for V and 1 base for J; bases not matched to a gene: 8. The CDR3 region is CASSSPGQAFQETQYF. The CDR3 DNA follows: TGTGCCAGCAGTTCGCCGGGACAGGCATTCCAAGAGACCCAGTACTTC.

This clonotype was counted many times. CDR3 sequence: CASNSEGGSETQYF. The CDR3 coding sequence is TGTGCCAGCAATTCGGAGGGGGGATCAGAGACCCAGTACTTC. The chain uses TRBV6-1 and TRBJ2-5; tentatively, D is TRBD1 or TRBD2 (6 bases each). Germline V CDR1 and CDR2: MNHNS, SASEGT. The CDR3 has 14 amino acids. The V gene lost 7 bases and the J gene lost 4 bases, with 16 bases spanning the gap.

This clonotype was recorded at least ten times. The chain employs TRBV5-1 and TRBJ2-4; 7 bases line up with TRBD2. Germline V gives CDR1 SGHRS, CDR2 YFSETQ. With 5 bases clipped from V and 7 bases from J, the junction kept 15 bases outside the gene matches. The CDR3 has 16 residues. CDR3: CASRLTGQRDKNIQYF. Written as DNA, the CDR3 is TGCGCCAGCAGACTAACCGGCCAGCGGGATAAGAACATTCAGTACTTC.

This clonotype was seen more than once but under ten times. The genes are TRBV30 and TRBJ2-5, with 7 nucleotides matching TRBD1. The CDR3 contains 13 residues. CDR1 GTSNPN and CDR2 SVGIG come from the germline V gene (reference sequence). Trimming at V came to 5 bases and at J to 7 bases, leaving 10 bases not matched to a gene. The CDR3 protein is CAWQTGLSGTQYF. As DNA, the CDR3 is TGTGCCTGGCAGACAGGGCTGAGCGGGACCCAGTACTTC.

This clonotype was detected many times. V usage is TRBV15 and J usage is TRBJ1-6; 7 nucleotides line up with TRBD1. Germline loops: CDR1 LNHNV, CDR2 YYDKDF (reference sequence). V lost 3 bases, J lost 9 bases, and 8 bases stayed unmatched. The CDR3 has 15 residues. CDR3 region: CATSSPGTAGSPLHF. DNA for the CDR3: TGTGCCACCAGCAGCCCCGGGACAGCCGGTTCACCCCTCCACTTT.

This clonotype was recorded many times. The rearrangement uses TRBV12-3 or TRBV12-4 and TRBJ2-1, with D tentatively TRBD2 (7 bases). This CDR3 is 12 amino acids long. With 8 bases removed from V and 10 bases from J, the gap between germline ends came to 15 bases. CDR3: CASREGGGEQFF. The CDR3 DNA sequence: TGTGCCAGCCGAGAGGGAGGGGGGGAGCAGTTCTTC.

This chain connects TRBV6-2 or TRBV6-3 to TRBJ1-6; D remains ambiguous. The V end lost 3 bases, the J end lost 10 bases, and 7 bases lay between the germline ends. Germline CDR1 reads MNHEY; CDR2 reads SVGEGT. There are 12 residues in the CDR3. CDR3 DNA sequence: TGTGCCAGCAGTTATTTGGCCTCACCCCTCCACTTT. Translated, it gives CASSYLASPLHF.

This clonotype was counted at least ten times. The rearrangement joins TRBV6-5 to TRBJ1-1; tentative D call: TRBD1 (5 bases). Germline CDR1 MNHEY, CDR2 SVGAGI. V lost 0 bases and J lost 1, with 9 bases in between. This CDR3 region has 15 residues. The CDR3 region has the DNA TGTGCCAGCAGTTACTCCGGGCAGGGGAACACTGAAGCTTTCTTT. Protein: CASSYSGQGNTEAFF.

The V call is TRBV6-5, the J call TRBJ1-1, with 8 bases matching TRBD1. Trimming took 2 bases from V and 5 from J; bases not matched to a gene: 10. The CDR3 is 16 residues long. CDR1 and CDR2 (germline): MNHEY, SVGAGI. CDR3 sequence reads: CASSYPLDRGRTEAFF. CDR3 coding DNA: TGTGCCAGCAGTTACCCCCTTGACAGGGGTCGTACTGAAGCTTTCTTT.